A single sample is the source of the 31 T cell receptor beta chains below, sequenced in a study of blood T cell repertoires in COVID-19. Generated by immunoSEQ multiplex PCR, the TCRdb table keeps only in-frame clones and is missing some. There are approximately 280,000 clones in the sample; approximately 84% occur only once, and more than 1.4% lies in the top ten. Source material: peripheral blood. The source is a human donor with COVID-19, enrolled during active disease. The donor label of this sample is uncertain.

This clone was seen just once. The rearrangement joins TRBV10-3 to TRBJ1-1, with 8 bases identical to TRBD1. Trimming took 5 bases from V and 1 from J; bases not matched to a gene: 3. The CDR3 contains 14 residues. Per the germline V gene, CDR1 is ENHRY and CDR2 is SYGVKD. CDR3 coding DNA: TGTGCCATCAGTCTGACAGGGGAGAACACTGAAGCTTTCTTT. Translating it yields CAISLTGENTEAFF.

The rearrangement joins TRBV5-1 to TRBJ1-5, with a tentative D call TRBD1 (5 bases). Germline CDR1 SGHRS, CDR2 YFSETQ. The CDR3 sequence is 16 residues long. V gave up 4 bases and J gave up 3 bases, with 17 bases separating them. The CDR3 here is CASSPGGGANNQPQHF. The DNA of the CDR3 is TGCGCCAGCAGCCCTGGGGGGGGTGCCAACAATCAGCCCCAGCATTTT.

The rearrangement links TRBV19 to TRBJ2-3; TRBD2 matches 8 bases. Unmatched junction bases numbered 7, after V lost 3 bases and J lost 2 bases. Germline V gives CDR1 LNHDA, CDR2 SQIVND (reference sequence). The CDR3 contains 16 residues. The CDR3 nucleotides read TGTGCCAGTAGTATCGGGGTAGCGGGATCCACAGATACGCAGTATTTT. This translates into CASSIGVAGSTDTQYF.

This chain uses TRBV7-8 with TRBJ2-5; TRBD2 matches 7 bases. Trimming took 3 bases from V and 4 from J; bases not matched to a gene: 5. Germline-derived CDR1 and CDR2 are SGHVS and FQNEAQ. This CDR3 has 14 amino acids. CDR3 in amino acids: CASSFGPSGETQYF. DNA of the CDR3: TGTGCCAGCAGCTTTGGGCCTAGCGGAGAGACCCAGTACTTC.

The chain combines TRBV6-5 with TRBJ1-1; 11 bases are shared with TRBD1. This CDR3 is 15 amino acids long. Germline CDR1 MNHEY, CDR2 SVGAGI. The trim removed 7 bases at V and 9 bases at J, leaving 13 bases unmatched. CDR3 DNA: TGTGCCAGCATCCCGGGGACAGGGGGGACGTCTCAAGCTTTCTTT. Its translation: CASIPGTGGTSQAFF.

The V call is TRBV30, the J call TRBJ2-5; D is perhaps TRBD2 (5 bases). Germline CDR1 reads GTSNPN; CDR2 reads SVGIG (reference sequence). The CDR3 is 13 residues long. Between the trimmed V and J ends, which lost 8 bases and 7 bases, there was a span of 20 bases. CDR3 amino acids: CAIGTPARVTQYF. The CDR3 region has the DNA TGTGCCATTGGAACGCCGGCGAGGGTGACCCAGTACTTC.

The chain joins TRBV6-5 to TRBJ2-3; 8 bases agree with TRBD2. The CDR3 has 14 residues. The germline gives CDR1 MNHEY, CDR2 SVGAGI. V shed 2 bases and J 8 bases; nucleotides not matched to a gene: 6. DNA of the CDR3: TGTGCCAGCAGTTACGTTCCCCGGGAGGGTACGCAGTATTTT. Residues: CASSYVPREGTQYF.

The V call is TRBV6-5, the J call TRBJ1-5; TRBD1 aligns across 7 bases. J gave up 6 bases and V 6 bases, and 11 bases lay outside the gene matches. Germline CDR1 MNHEY, CDR2 SVGAGI. This CDR3 is built from 15 residues. CDR3 loop: CASSSPTGPSQPQHF. The CDR3 nucleotides are TGTGCCAGCAGCTCACCGACAGGGCCTAGTCAGCCCCAGCATTTT.

This clone has a single count. This rearrangement joins TRBV10-3 to TRBJ2-5, with TRBD2 as a possible D gene (6 bases). The CDR3 has 15 residues. Trimming took off 2 bases at V and 4 bases at J, with 14 bases between the two ends. Germline values: CDR1 ENHRY, CDR2 SYGVKD. The CDR3 spells CAISERRQEGETQYF. CDR3 DNA: TGTGCCATCAGTGAGCGGCGGCAGGAGGGAGAGACCCAGTACTTC.

The genes are TRBV29-1 and TRBJ2-7; 7 bases line up with TRBD2. V trimming: 2 bases; J trimming: 9 bases; junction bases outside the gene matches: 7. The CDR3 totals 12 residues. Germline values: CDR1 SQVTM, CDR2 ANQGSEA. In nucleotides, the CDR3 is TGCAGCGTTGAATTAAGCGGGATCGGGCAGTACTTC. Encoded protein: CSVELSGIGQYF.

The rearrangement uses TRBV14 and TRBJ2-7, with D perhaps TRBD2 (6 bases). V was clipped by 4 bases and J by 1 base, with 17 bases between them. Germline CDR1 is SGHDN and CDR2 is FVKESK. The CDR3 runs 16 residues. CDR3 region: CASSPYSGGNSYEQYF. The CDR3 DNA reads TGTGCCAGCAGCCCGTACTCCGGGGGTAATTCCTACGAGCAGTACTTC.

The chain couples TRBV27 to TRBJ2-7, with 10 bases identical to TRBD2. J gave up 7 bases and V 8 bases, and 17 bases lay outside the gene matches. The CDR3 is made up of 16 amino acids. Per germline, CDR1 MNHEY and CDR2 SMNVEV (reference sequence). The CDR3 loop reads CASSYTPASGSKEQYF. Written as DNA, the CDR3 is TGTGCCAGCTCCTATACCCCTGCTAGCGGGAGTAAAGAGCAGTACTTC.

The V gene is TRBV30, the J gene TRBJ1-5, with D hard to call. The CDR3 has 13 residues. Germline V gives CDR1 GTSNPN, CDR2 SVGIG (reference sequence). The V gene lost 0 bases and the J gene lost 0 bases, with 3 bases spanning the gap. The CDR3 protein is CAWSVGSNQPQHF. The CDR3 DNA reads as TGTGCCTGGAGTGTCGGTAGCAATCAGCCCCAGCATTTT.

This clone was picked up a small number of times. The chain employs TRBV5-4 and TRBJ2-7; TRBD2 aligns across 7 bases. With V trimmed by 4 bases and J by 0 bases, 4 bases remained unmatched. The CDR3 spans 14 residues. Germline V gene lookup returns CDR1 SGHNT and CDR2 YYREEE (reference sequence). Here the CDR3 DNA reads TGTGCCAGCAGCCGAACTAGCGACTCCTACGAGCAGTACTTC. Protein sequence: CASSRTSDSYEQYF.

The rearrangement links TRBV7-8 to TRBJ2-3; 9 positions agree with TRBD2. Germline loops: CDR1 SGHVS, CDR2 FQNEAQ. After removal of 1 base from V and 7 bases from J, the junction contained 9 bases not matched to a gene. This CDR3 comprises 16 residues. Here the CDR3 reads CASSLGAGGLLNTQYF. The CDR3 coding sequence is TGTGCCAGCAGCTTAGGCGCGGGAGGGCTACTGAATACGCAGTATTTT.

This clone was detected only a few times. The chain recombines TRBV19 with TRBJ1-1; the D gene is possibly TRBD1 (5 bases). V was clipped by 3 bases and J by 5 bases, with 16 bases between them. The CDR3 covers 15 residues. Per the germline V gene, CDR1 is LNHDA and CDR2 is SQIVND (reference sequence). Here the CDR3 reads CASSISTQGGTEAFF. The CDR3, as DNA: TGTGCCAGTAGTATTAGCACGCAGGGAGGGACTGAAGCTTTCTTT.

The chain employs TRBV19 and TRBJ2-7, with D maybe TRBD1 (5 bases). Germline V gene sequence: CDR1 LNHDA, CDR2 SQIVND (reference sequence). The CDR3 contains 14 residues. The V end lost 4 bases, the J end lost 0 bases, and 10 bases lay between the germline ends. The CDR3 loop reads CASSTGSLSYEQYF. CDR3 nucleotides: TGTGCCAGTAGTACAGGGTCCCTCTCCTACGAGCAGTACTTC.

This clone was found a few times. The V and J genes are TRBV27 and TRBJ2-2; 9 bases are shared with TRBD1. Looked up from germline, CDR1 is MNHEY and CDR2 is SMNVEV (reference sequence). The CDR3 contains 17 residues. The junction had 12 bases not matched to a gene; V was cut back by 5 bases and J by 5 bases. In nucleotides, the CDR3 is TGTGCCAGCAGTGCCAGCACAGGGGGCAGAGGTACCGGGGAGCTGTTTTTT. Protein sequence: CASSASTGGRGTGELFF.

The rearrangement uses TRBV6-5 and TRBJ1-2, with TRBD1 as a possible D gene (6 bases). V was pared by 6 bases and J by 4 bases, with 15 bases between. Germline V CDR1 and CDR2: MNHEY, SVGAGI. This CDR3 region has 14 residues. CDR3 coding DNA: TGTGCCAGCAGACTTGGGACAAGGAGCTATGGCTACACCTTC. It specifies CASRLGTRSYGYTF.

V gene TRBV14 combines with J gene TRBJ2-7; D is unclear. This CDR3 has 15 amino acids. Looked up from germline, CDR1 is SGHDN and CDR2 is FVKESK. V was pared by 4 bases and J by 5 bases, with 18 bases between. CDR3 sequence (DNA): TGTGCCAGCAGCCCCATTATAGCCCCCTTCGACGAGCAGTACTTC. This codes for CASSPIIAPFDEQYF.

This clone was picked up one time. This chain joins TRBV5-6 and TRBJ1-1; the D gene is possibly TRBD1 (5 bases). Germline values: CDR1 SGHDT, CDR2 YYEEEE. CDR3 length: 16 amino acids. V was pared by 3 bases and J by 1 base, with 16 bases between. This CDR3 reads CASSYTSGTPNTEAFF. CDR3 in DNA: TGTGCCAGCAGCTACACCTCCGGGACTCCGAACACTGAAGCTTTCTTT.

This chain connects TRBV28 to TRBJ1-2, with D perhaps matching TRBD1 (6 bases). Germline loops: CDR1 MDHEN, CDR2 SYDVKM. The CDR3 has 15 amino acids. V lost 3 bases and J 2 bases, leaving 13 bases between the germline ends. In DNA form, the CDR3 reads TGTGCCAGCAGTTTTTCGGGGGGCTGGAACTATGGCTACACCTTC. Translating gives CASSFSGGWNYGYTF.

The genes are TRBV7-6 and TRBJ1-5, with D maybe TRBD1 (5 bases). The CDR3 has 15 amino acids. Per the germline V gene, CDR1 is SGHVS and CDR2 is FNYEAQ. V lost 5 bases, J lost 1 base, and 12 bases lay in between. CDR3 protein: CASSLRAGSNQPQHF. Written as DNA, the CDR3 is TGTGCCAGCAGCCTCAGAGCAGGGAGCAATCAGCCCCAGCATTTT.

The chain joins TRBV7-2 to TRBJ2-7, with a weak D call TRBD2 (6 bases). CDR1 is SGHTA and CDR2 is FQGNSA in the germline V gene. CDR3 size: 15 residues. Trimming stripped 2 bases from V and 5 bases from J, with 16 bases between. The CDR3 sequence: CASSLWGSGVDEQYF. Written as DNA, the CDR3 is TGTGCCAGCAGCTTATGGGGGTCGGGAGTCGACGAGCAGTACTTC.

This rearrangement joins TRBV7-2 to TRBJ2-7, with 7 nucleotides matching TRBD1. The junction had 6 bases not matched to a gene; V was cut back by 3 bases and J by 1 base. Germline assignment: CDR1 SGHTA and CDR2 FQGNSA. There are 15 residues in the CDR3. The CDR3 region is CASSFLTGSSYEQYF. The CDR3 bases are TGTGCCAGCAGCTTCTTGACAGGGTCGTCCTACGAGCAGTACTTC. The entire variable domain, with the rest obtained from reference TRBV7-2 and TRBJ2-7, is as follows: GAGVSQSPSNKVTEKGKDVELRCDPISGHTALYWYRQSLGQGLEFLIYFQGNSAPDKSGLPSDRFSAERTGGSVSTLTIQRTQQEDSAVYLCASSFLTGSSYEQYFGPGTRLTVT.

V gene TRBV28 combines with J gene TRBJ1-1; TRBD1 agrees at 8 bases. The CDR3 runs 14 residues. The germline CDR1 and CDR2 sequences are MDHEN and SYDVKM. V gave up 6 bases and J gave up 6 bases; unmatched junction bases: 9. The CDR3 nucleotides read TGTGCCAGCAGGGGTTCAGGGGGCTTCTCTGAAGCTTTCTTT. Its translation: CASRGSGGFSEAFF.

This clone was observed at least ten times. The chain carries TRBV5-6 and TRBJ1-2; D not resolved. Germline V lookup: CDR1 SGHDT, CDR2 YYEEEE. With 2 bases removed from V and 4 bases from J, the gap between germline ends came to 3 bases. The CDR3 runs to 11 residues. The CDR3 sequence: CASSFSYGYTF. CDR3 DNA: TGTGCCAGCAGCTTCAGCTATGGCTACACCTTC.

This chain joins TRBV9 and TRBJ2-1, with D possibly TRBD2 on 5 matching bases. V was pared by 1 base and J by 7 bases, with 15 bases between. This CDR3 comprises 15 residues. Per germline, CDR1 SGDLS and CDR2 YYNGEE. DNA of the CDR3: TGTGCCAGCAGCGTAACACGGGAACATCGGAATGAGCAGTTCTTC. This sequence encodes CASSVTREHRNEQFF.

This chain connects TRBV23-1 to TRBJ1-5, with TRBD1 matching over 8 bases. TRBV23-1 is designated an ORF whose function remains uncertain. After removal of 6 bases from V and 2 bases from J, the junction contained 6 bases not matched to a gene. The CDR3 totals 15 residues. CDR3 sequence: CASSRGPDCNQPQHF. CDR3 DNA sequence: TGCGCCAGCAGCAGGGGGCCCGACTGCAATCAGCCCCAGCATTTT.

This chain links TRBV28 with TRBJ1-4; tentative D call: TRBD1 (5 bases). The CDR3 is made up of 15 amino acids. Trimming took 5 bases from V and 5 from J, leaving 15 bases between them. CDR1 is MDHEN and CDR2 is SYDVKM in the germline V gene. CDR3 bases: TGTGCCAGCAGTCCCCCCCCCAGGGCCAATGAAAAACTGTTTTTT. This gives the protein CASSPPPRANEKLFF.

The genes are TRBV30 and TRBJ2-2; D perhaps matches TRBD2 (6 bases). The length of the CDR3 is 14 residues. Trimming cost V 8 bases and J 6 bases, with 19 bases left between them. Germline values: CDR1 GTSNPN, CDR2 SVGIG (reference sequence). The CDR3 region is CARKGTLVAGELFF. CDR3 bases: TGTGCCCGGAAGGGGACTCTAGTGGCCGGGGAGCTGTTTTTT.